The clone carrying this T cell receptor beta chain was seen only once. The data are from a study of blood T cell repertoires in COVID-19. Across the study: The study drew acute and convalescent COVID-19 samples from the United States, Italy and Spain.

Authors' analysis steps: Amplification of reference gene primers was used by the study to estimate nucleated cell counts. Repertoires were generated with immunoSEQ multiplex PCR, while TCRdb's copy carries only in-frame clones and drops some. V and J calls and clone size are those listed in that table; D and trimming were worked out from the DNA. The sample includes about 230,000 clones, around 83% seen only once; the top ten take about 2.3%. This CDR3 is built from 13 residues. Losses at the gene ends were 7 bases for V and 2 bases for J; bases not matched to a gene: 4. In germline, CDR1 is GTSNPN, CDR2 SVGIG (reference sequence).

Sequenced: peripheral blood. The sequence came from a man in his forties who had recovered from COVID-19. V gene TRBV30 combines with J gene TRBJ2-1, with 8 bases that match TRBD2. The CDR3 nucleotides are TGTGCCTTAGCGGGATTGCCCTACAATGAGCAGTTCTTC. Translating gives CALAGLPYNEQFF.